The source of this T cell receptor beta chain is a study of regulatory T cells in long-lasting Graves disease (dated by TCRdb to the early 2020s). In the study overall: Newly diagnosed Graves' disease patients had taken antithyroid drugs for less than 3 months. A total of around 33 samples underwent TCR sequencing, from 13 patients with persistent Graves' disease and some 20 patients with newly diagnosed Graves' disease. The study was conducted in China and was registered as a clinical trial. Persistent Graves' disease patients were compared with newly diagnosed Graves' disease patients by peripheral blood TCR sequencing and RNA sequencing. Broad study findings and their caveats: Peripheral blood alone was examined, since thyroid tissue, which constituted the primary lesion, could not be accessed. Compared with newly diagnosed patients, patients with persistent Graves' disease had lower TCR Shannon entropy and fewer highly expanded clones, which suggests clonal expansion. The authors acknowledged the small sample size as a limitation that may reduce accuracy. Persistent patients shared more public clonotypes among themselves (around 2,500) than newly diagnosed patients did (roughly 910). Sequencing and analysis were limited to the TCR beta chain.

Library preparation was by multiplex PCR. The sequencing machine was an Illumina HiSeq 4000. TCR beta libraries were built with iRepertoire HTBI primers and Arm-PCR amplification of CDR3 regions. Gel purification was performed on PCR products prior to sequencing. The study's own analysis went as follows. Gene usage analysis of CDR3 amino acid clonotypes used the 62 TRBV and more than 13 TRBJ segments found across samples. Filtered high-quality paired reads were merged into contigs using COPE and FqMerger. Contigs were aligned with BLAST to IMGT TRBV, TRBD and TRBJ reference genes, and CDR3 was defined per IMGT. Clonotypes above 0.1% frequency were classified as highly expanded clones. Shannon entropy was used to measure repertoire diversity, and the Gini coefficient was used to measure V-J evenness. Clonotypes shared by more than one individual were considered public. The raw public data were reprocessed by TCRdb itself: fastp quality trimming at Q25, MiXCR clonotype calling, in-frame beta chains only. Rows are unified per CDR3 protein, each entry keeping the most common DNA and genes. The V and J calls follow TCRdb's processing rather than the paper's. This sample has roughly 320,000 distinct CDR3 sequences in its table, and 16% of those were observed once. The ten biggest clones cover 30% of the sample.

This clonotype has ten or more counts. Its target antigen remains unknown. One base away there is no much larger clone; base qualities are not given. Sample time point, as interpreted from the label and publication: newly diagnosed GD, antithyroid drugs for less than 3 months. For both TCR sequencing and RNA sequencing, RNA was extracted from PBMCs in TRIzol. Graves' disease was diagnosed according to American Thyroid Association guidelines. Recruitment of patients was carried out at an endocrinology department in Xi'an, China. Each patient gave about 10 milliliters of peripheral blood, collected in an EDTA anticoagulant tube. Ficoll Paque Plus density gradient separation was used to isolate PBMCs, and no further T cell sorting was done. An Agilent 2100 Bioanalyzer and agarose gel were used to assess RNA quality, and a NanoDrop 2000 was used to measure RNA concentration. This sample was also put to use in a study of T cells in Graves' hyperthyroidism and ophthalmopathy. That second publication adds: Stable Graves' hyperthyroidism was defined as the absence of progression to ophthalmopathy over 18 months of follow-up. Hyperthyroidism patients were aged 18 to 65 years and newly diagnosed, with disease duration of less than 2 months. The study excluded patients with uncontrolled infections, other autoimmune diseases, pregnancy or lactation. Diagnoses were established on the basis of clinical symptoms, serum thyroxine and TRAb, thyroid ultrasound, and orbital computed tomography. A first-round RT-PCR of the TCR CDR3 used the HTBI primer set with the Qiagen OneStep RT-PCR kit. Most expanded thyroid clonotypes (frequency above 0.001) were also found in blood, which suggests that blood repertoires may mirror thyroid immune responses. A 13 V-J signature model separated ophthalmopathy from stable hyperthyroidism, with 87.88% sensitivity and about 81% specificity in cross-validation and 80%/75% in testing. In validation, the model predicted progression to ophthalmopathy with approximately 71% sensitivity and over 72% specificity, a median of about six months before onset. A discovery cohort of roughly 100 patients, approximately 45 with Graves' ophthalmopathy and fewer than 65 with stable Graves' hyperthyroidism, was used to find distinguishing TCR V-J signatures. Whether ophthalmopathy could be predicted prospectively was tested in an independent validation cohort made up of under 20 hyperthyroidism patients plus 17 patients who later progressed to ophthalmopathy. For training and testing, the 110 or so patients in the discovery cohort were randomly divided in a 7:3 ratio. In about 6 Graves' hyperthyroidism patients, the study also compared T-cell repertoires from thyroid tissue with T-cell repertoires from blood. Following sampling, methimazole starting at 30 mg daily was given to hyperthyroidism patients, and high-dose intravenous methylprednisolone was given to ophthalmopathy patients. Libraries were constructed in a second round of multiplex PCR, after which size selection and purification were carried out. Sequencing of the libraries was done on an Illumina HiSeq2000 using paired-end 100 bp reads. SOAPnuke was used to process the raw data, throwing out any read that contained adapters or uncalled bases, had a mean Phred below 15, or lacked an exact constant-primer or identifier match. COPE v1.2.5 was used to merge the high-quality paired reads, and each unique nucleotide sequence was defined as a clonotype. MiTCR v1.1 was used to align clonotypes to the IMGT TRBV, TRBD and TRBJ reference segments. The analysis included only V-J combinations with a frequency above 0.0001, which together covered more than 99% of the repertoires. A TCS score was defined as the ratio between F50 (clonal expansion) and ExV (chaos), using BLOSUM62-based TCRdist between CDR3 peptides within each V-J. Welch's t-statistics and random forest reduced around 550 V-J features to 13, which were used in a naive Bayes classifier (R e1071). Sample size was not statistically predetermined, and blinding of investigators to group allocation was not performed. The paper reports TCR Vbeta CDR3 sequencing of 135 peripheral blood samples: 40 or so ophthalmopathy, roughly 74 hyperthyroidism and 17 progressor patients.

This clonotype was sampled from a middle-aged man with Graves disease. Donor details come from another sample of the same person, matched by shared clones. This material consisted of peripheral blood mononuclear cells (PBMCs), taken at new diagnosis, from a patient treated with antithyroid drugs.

The CDR3 amino acid sequence is: CSARDPGDGETQYF. The nucleotide sequence is given as TGCAGTGCTAGAGATCCAGGGGATGGAGAGACCCAGTACTTC. The chain employs TRBV20-1 and TRBJ2-5; a weak D assignment points to TRBD1 (6 bases agree). The CDR3 numbers 14 residues from cysteine through phenylalanine. The CDR3 DNA has 42 bases and is translated from base 1. CDR1 and CDR2, looked up from the germline V gene (reference sequence), are DFQATT and SNEGSKA. Relative to germline, V is 0 bases shorter and J is 4 bases shorter, with 12 bases between their ends.